The 9 T cell receptor beta chains below all came from one sample that was sequenced in a study of radiotherapy plus CTLA-4 blockade in lung cancer. TCRdb's copy holds only in-frame clones and misses some; the assay was immunoSEQ multiplex PCR. The sample lists some 100,000 clones; about 80% were seen once. Sample: peripheral blood, taken from a patient treated with radiotherapy plus ipilimumab. These receptors were obtained from a human donor with non-small cell lung cancer that progressed on radiotherapy plus ipilimumab.

This chain connects TRBV7-2 to TRBJ2-7; a weak D match, TRBD2 (5 bases). Deletions cut 5 bases from V and 3 bases from J, with 14 bases between. Per the germline V gene, CDR1 is SGHTA and CDR2 is FQGNSA. This CDR3 is built from 14 residues. The CDR3: CASSPSSTNYEQYF. Here the CDR3 DNA reads TGTGCCAGCAGCCCTAGCTCCACTAACTACGAGCAGTACTTC.

The V call is TRBV27, the J call TRBJ2-1; TRBD1 aligns across 10 bases. V shed 4 bases, J shed 6 bases, and the junction held 6 bases outside the gene matches. The germline gives CDR1 MNHEY, CDR2 SMNVEV (reference sequence). The CDR3 is 15 residues long. The DNA of the CDR3 is TGTGCCAGCAGTTCGAGACAGGGGGCACTCAATGAGCAGTTCTTC. Translated: CASSSRQGALNEQFF.

This clone was picked up a small number of times. CDR3 nucleotide sequence: TGTGCCAGTAGTATCGGGGGACTAAGGGAGACCCAGTACTTC. It translates to CASSIGGLRETQYF. J is TRBJ2-5 and V is TRBV19; 7 bases agree with TRBD2. Germline-derived CDR1 and CDR2 are LNHDA and SQIVND (reference sequence). The CDR3 runs 14 residues. The V and J ends lost 3 bases and 5 bases, in that order; junction bases with no gene match: 6.

This sequence joins TRBV11-3 and TRBJ2-1; D tentatively reads TRBD1 or TRBD2 (5 bases each). V gave up 5 bases and J gave up 2 bases, with 13 bases separating them. CDR1 is SGHNT and CDR2 is YENEEA in the germline V gene. The CDR3 contains 15 residues. This CDR3 reads CASSAGALTYNEQFF. Written as DNA, the CDR3 is TGTGCCAGCAGCGCCGGGGCCCTGACCTACAATGAGCAGTTCTTC.

The chain uses TRBV7-8 and TRBJ2-7; the D gene is possibly TRBD1 (5 bases). V was clipped by 5 bases and J by 0 bases, with 17 bases between them. Germline values: CDR1 SGHVS, CDR2 FQNEAQ. This CDR3 has 16 amino acids. The CDR3 loop reads CASSPLPGFSSYEQYF. As DNA, the CDR3 is TGTGCCAGCAGCCCCCTGCCAGGGTTTAGCTCCTACGAGCAGTACTTC.

Only a few counts were recorded for this clone. The chain has TRBV29-1 and TRBJ1-2, with a possible D match to TRBD1 (6 bases). CDR3 length: 13 amino acids. V shed 5 bases and J shed 8 bases, with 18 bases lying between them. Germline V gene sequence: CDR1 SQVTM, CDR2 ANQGSEA. The CDR3 nucleotides are TGCAGCGTTCAAGGGACAAGGATGCCCGGCTACACCTTC. Its translation: CSVQGTRMPGYTF.

This chain uses TRBV5-1 with TRBJ2-5; 9 nucleotides line up with TRBD2. Germline loops: CDR1 SGHRS, CDR2 YFSETQ. With 4 bases clipped from V and 7 bases from J, the junction kept 14 bases outside the gene matches. The CDR3 extends over 16 amino acids. CDR3 sequence (DNA): TGCGCCAGCAGCCCAGTGACTAGCGGAGGGAAGGGGACCCAGTACTTC. Amino acid sequence: CASSPVTSGGKGTQYF.

The chain carries TRBV18 and TRBJ2-1; 15 bases map to TRBD2. Germline values: CDR1 KGHSH, CDR2 LQKENI. The CDR3 runs 17 residues. V dropped 2 bases and J dropped 4; count of bases not matched to a gene: 3. CDR3 loop: CASSPAGTSGGYNEQFF. For the CDR3, the DNA is TGTGCCAGCTCACCAGCCGGGACTAGCGGGGGGTACAATGAGCAGTTCTTC.

The chain joins TRBV2 to TRBJ1-1, with D perhaps TRBD1 (6 bases). The germline V gene encodes CDR1 SNHLY and CDR2 FYNNEI. V was pared by 4 bases and J by 3 bases, with 12 bases between. The CDR3 sequence is 14 residues long. CDR3 loop: CASSGSGGDTEAFF. CDR3 DNA sequence: TGTGCCAGCAGTGGGTCGGGGGGCGACACTGAAGCTTTCTTT.